The clone carrying this TCR beta chain came up a few times. The antigen is undetermined. The library tagged each cDNA molecule with unique molecular identifiers. Authors' analysis steps: A per-sample median of roughly 91,000 TCRs was observed, with a range of 23,224 to 690,600. A single record per CDR3 protein comes from TCRdb applying MiXCR to the RACE reads. None of the V and J calls come from the authors' own analysis; TCRdb made them. The sample consists of 79,000 or so distinct CDR3 sequences, 25% to 40% of them appearing once. The source of the sample is a study of human T cells and chemical hapten exposure. Findings and caveats of the study: Patch test scores rose with PT1 expanded TCR counts, a positive correlation.

From germline, CDR1 is ENHRY and CDR2 SYGVKD. This CDR3 is built from 14 residues. Trimming left V 0 bases short and J 4 bases short, with 9 bases between. Time point noted: patch test 1, 2 weeks after DPC sensitization. Treatment reported: therapeutic diphenylcyclopropenone sensitization with weekly scalp DPC. This TCR was recovered from a man in his forties or fifties with alopecia areata. Some clones in this sample may be carry-over from other donors' samples. Sequenced material: whole blood, taken in connection with sensitization to the hapten diphenylcyclopropenone (DPC). The chain joins TRBV10-3 to TRBJ1-2; no reliable D call. The CDR3 loop is CAISESGSLYGYTF. The CDR3 DNA follows: TGTGCCATCAGTGAGTCGGGCAGTCTCTATGGCTACACCTTC.